Below, 29 T cell receptor beta chains from the same sample are listed, as sequenced in a study of blood T cell repertoires in COVID-19. The assay was immunoSEQ multiplex PCR, and TCRdb's table has in-frame clones only and misses some. The data contain under 25,000 clones, around 86% of them singletons. Sequencing used peripheral blood. The source of these receptors is a woman aged 70-85 years with active COVID-19.

The chain joins TRBV5-6 to TRBJ2-3; 8 bases fit TRBD2. V gave up 4 bases and J gave up 2 bases; unmatched junction bases: 12. CDR3 length equals 17 residues. The germline CDR1 and CDR2 sequences are SGHDT and YYEEEE. The CDR3 loop reads CASSPPWAGGNTDTQYF. The CDR3 DNA reads as TGTGCCAGCAGCCCTCCTTGGGCGGGGGGCAACACAGATACGCAGTATTTT.

V gene TRBV13 combines with J gene TRBJ2-3, with D possibly TRBD2 on 6 matching bases. Per the germline V gene, CDR1 is PRHDT and CDR2 is FYEKMQ (reference sequence). Trimming took off 2 bases at V and 0 bases at J, with 12 bases between the two ends. The CDR3 loop spans 16 amino acids. The CDR3 DNA reads as TGTGCCAGCAGCTTAAGGAGGGGACCTAGCACAGATACGCAGTATTTT. This sequence encodes CASSLRRGPSTDTQYF.

V and J are TRBV28 and TRBJ1-1, with a weak D call TRBD1 (5 bases). CDR1 is MDHEN, CDR2 SYDVKM, per germline. The V and J ends lost 2 bases and 5 bases respectively, with 9 bases between them. This CDR3 is built from 13 residues. For the CDR3, the DNA is TGTGCCAGCAGTTTAGGAGGGGAGACTGAAGCTTTCTTT. It yields the protein CASSLGGETEAFF.

The gene calls are TRBV6-6 and TRBJ2-7; 9 nucleotides match TRBD1. CDR3 length: 15 amino acids. CDR1 is MNHNY and CDR2 is SVGAGI in the germline V gene (reference sequence). V dropped 1 base and J dropped 6; count of bases not matched to a gene: 7. The chain's CDR3 is CASSYLGTGLSEQYF. CDR3 coding DNA: TGTGCCAGCAGTTACTTAGGGACAGGGCTCTCCGAGCAGTACTTC.

The chain couples TRBV2 to TRBJ2-1; 8 bases agree with TRBD2. Unmatched junction bases numbered 11, after V lost 6 bases and J lost 1 base. The CDR3 loop spans 17 amino acids. Per the germline V gene, CDR1 is SNHLY and CDR2 is FYNNEI. The CDR3 DNA sequence: TGTGCCAGCAGCCTCCGGGAGGGCCGGTCATCCTACAATGAGCAGTTCTTC. It encodes CASSLREGRSSYNEQFF.

About this clone itself: One end of the junction fails to match germline, which may point to a read error. In DNA, the CDR3 is TGTGCCAGCACCTCCGTCCTTTTT. Its translation: CASTSVLF. The rearrangement uses TRBV6-4 and TRBJ1-4; no reliable D call. CDR1 and CDR2 (germline): MRHNA, SNTAGT. The CDR3 sequence is 8 residues long.

The chain combines TRBV2 with TRBJ1-4; possible D gene TRBD1, 5 bases. The V gene's germline CDR1 is SNHLY and CDR2 FYNNEI. Deletions cut 8 bases from V and 5 bases from J, with 15 bases between. The length of the CDR3 is 14 residues. CDR3 residues: CASLLDRPNEKLFF. In DNA form, the CDR3 reads TGTGCCAGCCTCCTCGACAGACCAAATGAAAAACTGTTTTTT.

V usage is TRBV13 and J usage is TRBJ1-3; 7 bases agree with TRBD1. V trimming: 1 base; J trimming: 4 bases; junction bases outside the gene matches: 7. The CDR3 contains 16 residues. The germline V gene encodes CDR1 PRHDT and CDR2 FYEKMQ (reference sequence). The CDR3 protein is CASSLVEDRLGNTIYF. CDR3 coding DNA: TGTGCCAGCAGCTTAGTAGAGGACAGGCTAGGAAACACCATATATTTT.

The chain links TRBV4-1 to TRBJ2-7; 8 nucleotides align to TRBD2. The CDR3 consists of 14 residues. The J segment lost 3 bases and the V segment lost 2 bases, leaving 3 bases of the junction unmatched. The germline V gene has CDR1 MGHRA and CDR2 YSYEKL. This CDR3 reads CASSQTGGVYEQYF. The CDR3 DNA follows: TGCGCCAGCAGCCAAACGGGGGGGGTCTACGAGCAGTACTTC.

The genes are TRBV6-6 and TRBJ2-7; TRBD1 matches 8 bases. V was clipped by 6 bases and J by 3 bases; unmatched bases: 10. The length of the CDR3 is 15 residues. Germline V gives CDR1 MNHNY, CDR2 SVGAGI (reference sequence). The CDR3 region has the DNA TGTGCCAGCAGGAGCCAAACAGGGGGTCACTACGAGCAGTACTTC. It encodes CASRSQTGGHYEQYF.

Sample share makes this clone medium-sized. The chain combines TRBV7-3 with TRBJ2-7, with 7 bases that match TRBD2. Trimming cost V 2 bases and J 3 bases; bases outside gene matches: 7. CDR1 is SGHTA and CDR2 is FQGTGA in the germline V gene. The CDR3 covers 15 residues. DNA for the CDR3: TGTGCCAGCAGCTTAGGTCCCGGGGAGGGCTACGAGCAGTACTTC. Encoded protein: CASSLGPGEGYEQYF.

This chain joins TRBV7-9 and TRBJ1-1, with D unclear. Germline V gives CDR1 SEHNR, CDR2 FQNEAQ (reference sequence). Trimming took off 3 bases at V and 7 bases at J, with 12 bases between the two ends. The CDR3 runs to 13 residues. The CDR3 DNA follows: TGTGCCAGCAGCTTTTATAGAACGAGTGAAGCTTTCTTT. This gives the protein CASSFYRTSEAFF.

V gene TRBV5-1 combines with J gene TRBJ1-3; 9 bases map to TRBD1. The CDR3 is 16 residues long. The V gene's germline CDR1 is SGHRS and CDR2 YFSETQ. With 4 bases clipped from V and 2 bases from J, the junction kept 7 bases outside the gene matches. The CDR3 loop reads CASSEGQGGAGNTIYF. CDR3 bases: TGCGCCAGCAGCGAGGGACAGGGTGGGGCTGGAAACACCATATATTTT.

The chain employs TRBV19 and TRBJ2-3, with 13 bases fitting TRBD2. The CDR3 runs 14 residues. V gave up 10 bases and J gave up 6 bases; unmatched junction bases: 7. Per the germline V gene, CDR1 is LNHDA and CDR2 is SQIVND (reference sequence). The DNA for the CDR3 is TGTGCCACGGGACTAGCGGGGTTGGGTGATACGCAGTATTTT. Its protein is CATGLAGLGDTQYF.

J is TRBJ2-7 and V is TRBV7-9, with D unclear. Germline assignment: CDR1 SEHNR and CDR2 FQNEAQ (reference sequence). This CDR3 comprises 13 residues. V dropped 3 bases and J dropped 6 bases, with 12 bases sitting between them. This CDR3 is CASSFPGSAEQYF. CDR3 sequence (DNA): TGTGCCAGCAGCTTCCCTGGTAGTGCCGAGCAGTACTTC.

This sequence joins TRBV3-1 (or the pseudogene TRBV3-2) and TRBJ1-4; the match to TRBD1 covers 7 bases. CDR1 is LGHDT and CDR2 is YNNKEL in the germline V gene (reference sequence). The length of the CDR3 is 14 residues. V was pared by 1 base and J by 7 bases, with 3 bases of the junction left unmatched. The CDR3 DNA follows: TGTGCCAGCAGCCAAGTCCAGGGGGTTGAAAAACTGTTTTTT. Protein: CASSQVQGVEKLFF.

J is TRBJ1-4 and V is TRBV2; the D is unclear. V dropped 4 bases and J dropped 7 bases, with 10 bases sitting between them. The germline gives CDR1 SNHLY, CDR2 FYNNEI. This CDR3 is 13 amino acids long. The CDR3 is CASSGVRGEKLFF. The DNA of the CDR3 is TGTGCCAGCAGTGGGGTTCGGGGTGAAAAACTGTTTTTT.

This CDR3 is CASSLRRTDTQYF. The CDR3 DNA follows: TGTGCCAGCAGTTTAAGGAGGACAGATACGCAGTATTTT. The J gene is TRBJ2-3, the V gene TRBV12-3 or TRBV12-4; a weak D match, TRBD2 (5 bases). Trimming cost V 2 bases and J 3 bases, with 6 bases left between them. This CDR3 comprises 13 residues.

The rearrangement uses TRBV2 and TRBJ1-5, with 7 bases identical to TRBD1. Losses at the gene ends were 4 bases for V and 2 bases for J; bases not matched to a gene: 20. The germline CDR1 and CDR2 sequences are SNHLY and FYNNEI. The CDR3 consists of 20 residues. This CDR3 reads CASSVSSGAGGALGNQPQHF. For the CDR3, the DNA is TGTGCCAGCAGTGTCAGTAGTGGGGCAGGGGGAGCCCTGGGCAATCAGCCCCAGCATTTT. The whole variable domain, filled in from reference TRBV2 and TRBJ1-5, reads EPEVTQTPSHQVTQMGQEVILRCVPISNHLYFYWYRQILGQKVEFLVSFYNNEISEKSEIFDDQFSVERPDGSNFTLKIRSTKLEDSAMYFCASSVSSGAGGALGNQPQHFGDGTRLSIL.

This sequence joins TRBV7-8 and TRBJ2-5; D perhaps matches TRBD2 (7 bases). V lost 5 bases and J 0 bases, leaving 16 bases between the germline ends. The CDR3 sequence is 16 residues long. Germline V CDR1 and CDR2: SGHVS, FQNEAQ. The CDR3 DNA is TGTGCCAGCAGCCCGGGGGCTAGCGGCCACCAAGAGACCCAGTACTTC. Residues: CASSPGASGHQETQYF.

The chain carries TRBV30 and TRBJ2-7, with unresolved D. CDR1 is GTSNPN, CDR2 SVGIG, per germline (reference sequence). V dropped 1 base and J dropped 3 bases, with 7 bases sitting between them. The CDR3 has 12 amino acids. The CDR3 spells CAWSAADYEQYF. The CDR3 coding sequence is TGTGCCTGGAGTGCGGCGGACTACGAGCAGTACTTC.

The CDR3 here is CASSYRDGVGYTF. The DNA for the CDR3 is TGTGCCAGCAGTTATCGGGATGGGGTCGGCTACACCTTC. The chain couples TRBV6-6 to TRBJ1-2; D not resolved. CDR3 length: 13 amino acids. V was cut by 3 bases and J by 8 bases, with 13 bases left in between. Germline lookup yields CDR1 MNHNY and CDR2 SVGAGI (reference sequence).

V usage is TRBV4-2 and J usage is TRBJ2-1; TRBD1 matches 8 bases. Germline CDR1 is LGHNA and CDR2 is YNFKEQ. V lost 6 bases to trimming and J lost 7 bases; unmatched junction nucleotides: 11. This CDR3 has 15 residues. CDR3 nucleotides: TGTGCCAGCAGAGAGGACAGGGCGGCTTTAAATGAGCAGTTCTTC. It is translated as CASREDRAALNEQFF.

The chain links TRBV7-3 to TRBJ2-3; tentatively, D is TRBD2 (6 bases). Germline lookup yields CDR1 SGHTA and CDR2 FQGTGA. CDR3 size: 15 residues. The ends were cut back, 5 bases at V and 1 base at J, with 13 bases in the middle. CDR3 loop: CASSPTSLGTDTQYF. The DNA for the CDR3 is TGTGCCAGCAGCCCGACTAGTCTGGGCACAGATACGCAGTATTTT.

V usage is TRBV28 and J usage is TRBJ1-1, with 9 bases that match TRBD1. With 7 bases clipped from V and 1 base from J, the junction kept 7 bases outside the gene matches. Looked up from germline, CDR1 is MDHEN and CDR2 is SYDVKM. This CDR3 has 15 residues. DNA for the CDR3: TGTGCCAGCACCTTACAGGGGGCGCAGAACACTGAAGCTTTCTTT. It specifies CASTLQGAQNTEAFF. The whole variable domain, remainder taken from reference TRBV28 and TRBJ1-1, is DVKVTQSSRYLVKRTGEKVFLECVQDMDHENMFWYRQDPGLGLRLIYFSYDVKMKEKGDIPEGYSVSREKKERFSLILESASTNQTSMYLCASTLQGAQNTEAFFGQGTRLTVV.

The genes are TRBV21-1 and TRBJ2-5; the table's D call, TRBD1, has no DNA check behind it. TRBV21-1 is shown as a pseudogene. The CDR3 is 14 residues long. Written as DNA, the CDR3 is TGTGCCCAGGCAGGGGTCTCCGACGGGGAGACCCAGTACTTC. Translated: CAQAGVSDGETQYF.

V usage is TRBV5-4 and J usage is TRBJ1-4; 8 positions agree with TRBD1. Germline V CDR1 and CDR2: SGHNT, YYREEE (reference sequence). CDR3 length: 14 residues. V was clipped by 4 bases and J by 7 bases; unmatched bases: 6. CDR3 in DNA: TGTGCCAGCAGCCGGGAGACAGGGGCTGAAAAACTGTTTTTT. Amino acid sequence: CASSRETGAEKLFF.

The chain links TRBV21-1 to TRBJ2-3; the table's D gene call, TRBD2, was not cross checked with the DNA. TRBV21-1 is a listed pseudogene. CDR3 length: 14 residues. The CDR3 is CASSASRRGDTQYF. The CDR3 coding sequence is TGTGCCAGCAGCGCCTCGAGGAGAGGAGATACGCAGTATTTT.

About this clone itself: No DNA is shown, since the ends of the CDR3 on it are uncertain; the CDR3 is the one TCRdb lists. J is TRBJ2-3 and V is TRBV9; TRBD2, the D gene given by the table, was not confirmed from the DNA. Termini included, the CDR3 measures 15 amino acids. Germline V gene data show CDR1 as SGDLS and CDR2 as YYNGEE. CDR3 in amino acids: CASSGGPVPADTQYF.